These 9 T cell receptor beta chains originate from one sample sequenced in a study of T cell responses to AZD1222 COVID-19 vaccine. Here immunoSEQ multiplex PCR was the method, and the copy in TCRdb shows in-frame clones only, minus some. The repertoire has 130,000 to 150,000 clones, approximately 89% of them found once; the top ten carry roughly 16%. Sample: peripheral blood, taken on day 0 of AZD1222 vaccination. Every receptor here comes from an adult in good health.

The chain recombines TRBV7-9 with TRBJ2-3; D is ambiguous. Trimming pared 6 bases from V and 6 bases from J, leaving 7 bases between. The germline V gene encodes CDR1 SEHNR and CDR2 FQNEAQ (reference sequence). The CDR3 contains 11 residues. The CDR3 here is CASSPFDTQYF. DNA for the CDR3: TGTGCCAGCAGTCCCTTTGATACGCAGTATTTT.

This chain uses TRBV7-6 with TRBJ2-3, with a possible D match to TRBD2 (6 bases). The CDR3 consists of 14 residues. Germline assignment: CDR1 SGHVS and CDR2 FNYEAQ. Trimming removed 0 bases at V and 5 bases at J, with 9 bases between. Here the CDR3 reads CASSLAPGEDTQYF. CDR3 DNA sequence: TGTGCCAGCAGCTTAGCGCCGGGGGAAGATACGCAGTATTTT.

The CDR3 spells CASTPFQGGKETQYF. The CDR3 region has the DNA TGTGCCAGCACCCCATTCCAGGGGGGGAAAGAGACCCAGTACTTC. The V and J genes are TRBV27 and TRBJ2-5; D may match TRBD1 or TRBD2 (7 bases each). Germline V gene data show CDR1 as MNHEY and CDR2 as SMNVEV (reference sequence). V lost 7 bases and J lost 3, with 18 bases in between. CDR3 size: 15 residues.

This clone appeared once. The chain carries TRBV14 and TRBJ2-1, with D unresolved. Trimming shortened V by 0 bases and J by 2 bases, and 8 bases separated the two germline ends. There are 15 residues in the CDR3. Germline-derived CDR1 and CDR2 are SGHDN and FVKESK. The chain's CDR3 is CASSQEAGAYNEQFF. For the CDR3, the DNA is TGTGCCAGCAGCCAAGAGGCAGGAGCCTACAATGAGCAGTTCTTC.

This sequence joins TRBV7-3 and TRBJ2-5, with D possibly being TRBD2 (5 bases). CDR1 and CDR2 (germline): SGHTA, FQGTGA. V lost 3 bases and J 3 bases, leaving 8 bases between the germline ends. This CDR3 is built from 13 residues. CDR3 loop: CASSFRGEETQYF. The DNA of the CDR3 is TGTGCCAGCAGCTTCCGGGGAGAAGAGACCCAGTACTTC.

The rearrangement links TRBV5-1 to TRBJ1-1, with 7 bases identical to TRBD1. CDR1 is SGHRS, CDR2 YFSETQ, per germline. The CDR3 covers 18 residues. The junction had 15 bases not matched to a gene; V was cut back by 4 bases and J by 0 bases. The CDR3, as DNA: TGCGCCAGCAGCCCCCTAGGGGGCCCCGGGGTTATGAACACTGAAGCTTTCTTT. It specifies CASSPLGGPGVMNTEAFF.

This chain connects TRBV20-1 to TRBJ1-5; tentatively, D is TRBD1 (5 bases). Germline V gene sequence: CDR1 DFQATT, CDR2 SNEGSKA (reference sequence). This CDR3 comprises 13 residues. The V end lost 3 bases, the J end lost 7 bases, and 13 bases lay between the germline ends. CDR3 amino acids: CSASKAEGQPQHF. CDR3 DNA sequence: TGCAGTGCTAGTAAGGCCGAGGGGCAGCCCCAGCATTTT.

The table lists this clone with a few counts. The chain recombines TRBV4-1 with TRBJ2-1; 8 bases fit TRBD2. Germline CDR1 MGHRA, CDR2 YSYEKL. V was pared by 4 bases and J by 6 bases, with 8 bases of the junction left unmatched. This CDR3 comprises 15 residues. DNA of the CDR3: TGCGCCAGCAGCCCTGGGACTAGTGGCCCCAATGAGCAGTTCTTC. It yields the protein CASSPGTSGPNEQFF.

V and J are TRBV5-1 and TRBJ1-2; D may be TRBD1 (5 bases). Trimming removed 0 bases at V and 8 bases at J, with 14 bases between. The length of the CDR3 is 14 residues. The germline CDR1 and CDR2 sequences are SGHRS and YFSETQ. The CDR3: CASSLASQGGGYTF. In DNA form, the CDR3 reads TGCGCCAGCAGCTTGGCCAGTCAGGGTGGAGGCTACACCTTC.